The rows below give T cell receptor beta chains drawn from one sample of a study of cytomegalovirus exposure and HLA in healthy donors. Clones were read by immunoSEQ multiplex PCR, and TCRdb kept only the in-frame ones, dropping some. The sample has 100,000 or so clones, about 70% seen once. Sequencing input: PBMCs. These TCRs come from a man under 40 in good health and CMV-seronegative. The CDR3 runs from the conserved cysteine through the conserved F or W. Each record gives: V gene, J gene, clone size, D gene, CDR3 protein. D genes are given only for firm matches. Only part of the rows carry a size: once, few, many, or a class if the clone is expanded.

v_call: TRBV2
j_call: TRBJ2-7
clone_size: once
d_call: TRBD2
cdr3_aa: CASRGGSLPYEQYF

v_call: TRBV6-6
j_call: TRBJ1-1
clone_size: .
d_call: .
cdr3_aa: CASSLTPERTEAFF

v_call: TRBV6-5
j_call: TRBJ1-1
clone_size: .
d_call: .
cdr3_aa: CASSYSGGLGTEAFF

v_call: TRBV5-1
j_call: TRBJ2-3
clone_size: .
d_call: TRBD2
cdr3_aa: CASSLDTSGGTDTQYF

v_call: TRBV16
j_call: TRBJ2-1
clone_size: .
d_call: TRBD2
cdr3_aa: CASSQPGLAGGPGQFF

v_call: TRBV7-2
j_call: TRBJ1-1
clone_size: few
d_call: .
cdr3_aa: CASSLGGTVNTEAFF

v_call: TRBV6-1
j_call: TRBJ1-3
clone_size: .
d_call: .
cdr3_aa: CASSEGHKVGNTIYF

v_call: TRBV2
j_call: TRBJ2-1
clone_size: .
d_call: TRBD2
cdr3_aa: CASSELPSGYNEQFF

v_call: TRBV13
j_call: TRBJ1-1
clone_size: .
d_call: .
cdr3_aa: CASSEDKPNTEAFF

v_call: TRBV6-1
j_call: TRBJ2-3
clone_size: .
d_call: .
cdr3_aa: CASMPSWSTDTQYF

v_call: TRBV5-4
j_call: TRBJ2-7
clone_size: .
d_call: TRBD1
cdr3_aa: CASSLGDRDHEQYF

v_call: TRBV9
j_call: TRBJ2-5
clone_size: .
d_call: TRBD1
cdr3_aa: CASSLRPGTEGTQYF

v_call: TRBV19
j_call: TRBJ2-1
clone_size: .
d_call: TRBD2
cdr3_aa: CASVTSGGSYEQFF

v_call: TRBV21-1
j_call: TRBJ2-5
clone_size: .
d_call: .
cdr3_aa: CASSKEGGTEETQYF

v_call: TRBV13
j_call: TRBJ1-2
clone_size: once
d_call: .
cdr3_aa: CASSLNSNYGYTF

v_call: TRBV4-2
j_call: TRBJ2-1
clone_size: .
d_call: .
cdr3_aa: CASSQEGTLSYNEQFF

v_call: TRBV20-1
j_call: TRBJ1-1
clone_size: .
d_call: .
cdr3_aa: CSGTVDTEAFF

v_call: TRBV2
j_call: TRBJ2-7
clone_size: .
d_call: TRBD2
cdr3_aa: CASSFVGTSYEQYF

v_call: TRBV28
j_call: TRBJ2-3
clone_size: once
d_call: .
cdr3_aa: CASSFRGTDTQYF

v_call: TRBV11-3
j_call: TRBJ2-1
clone_size: .
d_call: .
cdr3_aa: CASSLEGRGAEQFF

v_call: TRBV29-1
j_call: TRBJ2-1
clone_size: .
d_call: TRBD2
cdr3_aa: CSVDRGGTSGEQFF

v_call: TRBV7-9
j_call: TRBJ1-2
clone_size: .
d_call: .
cdr3_aa: CASSLTGFLNYGYTF

v_call: TRBV27
j_call: TRBJ2-7
clone_size: few
d_call: .
cdr3_aa: CASSSFLAPAYEQYF

v_call: TRBV7-9
j_call: TRBJ2-7
clone_size: .
d_call: .
cdr3_aa: CSSSPRGTYEQYF

v_call: TRBV30
j_call: TRBJ1-1
clone_size: .
d_call: .
cdr3_aa: CAVSRSTTEAFF

v_call: TRBV11-2
j_call: TRBJ2-1
clone_size: few
d_call: TRBD2
cdr3_aa: CASSFTSGSGEQFF

v_call: TRBV6-5
j_call: TRBJ2-3
clone_size: once
d_call: TRBD2
cdr3_aa: CASRPPSGRISTQYF

v_call: TRBV19
j_call: TRBJ2-5
clone_size: .
d_call: TRBD1
cdr3_aa: CASSRGGWETQYF

v_call: TRBV5-1
j_call: TRBJ2-7
clone_size: few
d_call: TRBD2
cdr3_aa: CASSLELAGGNGYEQYF

v_call: TRBV7-2
j_call: TRBJ1-1
clone_size: .
d_call: .
cdr3_aa: CASSLISVDTEAFF

v_call: TRBV2
j_call: TRBJ2-3
clone_size: .
d_call: TRBD1
cdr3_aa: CASVASGTGGDTQYF